The 30 T cell receptor beta chains presented below share a single source sample, sequenced in a study of Ad26.COV2.S vaccination and SARS-CoV-2 variants. TCRdb's copy holds only in-frame clones and misses some; the assay was immunoSEQ multiplex PCR. The sample contains hundreds of thousands of clones, about 89% of which appear only once. The treatment here: 15 to 20 received Ad26.COV2.S at low or high dose, single or two shots; about 5 received placebo; per-sample allocation not given. Sampling occurred on day 63 after the first vaccine or placebo injection. The specimen comprised peripheral blood, sampled in a trial of Ad26.COV2.S vaccine versus placebo. These TCRs come from a person between 18 and 65 years old who received the Ad26.COV2.S COVID-19 vaccine or a placebo.

The chain carries TRBV27 and TRBJ2-1; the D is unclear. CDR1 is MNHEY, CDR2 SMNVEV, per germline (reference sequence). The V and J ends lost 0 bases and 0 bases respectively, with 12 bases between them. The CDR3 is 17 amino acids. CDR3 nucleotide sequence: TGTGCCAGCAGTTTATCGAAGGACCCCAGCTCCTACAATGAGCAGTTCTTC. Protein sequence: CASSLSKDPSSYNEQFF.

The chain links TRBV5-6 to TRBJ2-1, with D hard to call. V lost 3 bases and J 3 bases, leaving 13 bases between the germline ends. This CDR3 contains 15 residues. Germline lookup yields CDR1 SGHDT and CDR2 YYEEEE. The CDR3 loop is CASSWATFNYNEQFF. The CDR3 DNA sequence: TGTGCCAGCAGCTGGGCGACTTTCAACTACAATGAGCAGTTCTTC.

The gene calls are TRBV9 and TRBJ2-6; possible D gene TRBD1, 6 bases. The CDR3 extends over 15 amino acids. Trimming removed 5 bases at V and 0 bases at J, with 9 bases between. Per the germline V gene, CDR1 is SGDLS and CDR2 is YYNGEE. CDR3 in amino acids: CASRYRVSGANVLTF. DNA for the CDR3: TGTGCCAGCAGGTACAGGGTCTCTGGGGCCAACGTCCTGACTTTC.

The V call is TRBV9, the J call TRBJ1-6, with D uncertain. Trimming pared 0 bases from V and 7 bases from J, leaving 8 bases between. The CDR3 consists of 14 residues. Looked up from germline, CDR1 is SGDLS and CDR2 is YYNGEE. CDR3 residues: CASSVAVQNSPLHF. The CDR3 DNA follows: TGTGCCAGCAGCGTAGCTGTTCAAAATTCACCCCTCCACTTT.

The chain joins TRBV5-4 to TRBJ2-5, with 8 bases aligning to TRBD2. CDR1 is SGHNT and CDR2 is YYREEE in the germline V gene (reference sequence). The ends lost 0 bases at V and 5 bases at J; junction bases unmatched: 6. This CDR3 is 15 amino acids long. For the CDR3, the DNA is TGTGCCAGCAGCTTGGCGGGAGGGCTTGGGGAGACCCAGTACTTC. This encodes CASSLAGGLGETQYF.

The chain has TRBV5-1 and TRBJ1-6; 9 nucleotides line up with TRBD1. Trimming removed 4 bases from V and 7 bases from J; junction bases left unmatched: 9. Germline CDR1 reads SGHRS; CDR2 reads YFSETQ. CDR3 length: 16 amino acids. CDR3 DNA sequence: TGCGCCAGCAGCGCCCAACAGGGGGCACAGAATTCACCCCTCCACTTT. Translated, it gives CASSAQQGAQNSPLHF. Full variable domain (missing parts from reference TRBV5-1 and TRBJ1-6): KAGVTQTPRYLIKTRGQQVTLSCSPISGHRSVSWYQQTPGQGLQFLFEYFSETQRNKGNFPGRFSGRQFSNSRSEMNVSTLELGDSALYLCASSAQQGAQNSPLHFGNGTRLTVT.

Of note for this clone: This clone may be a read error of a much larger clone one base away. J is TRBJ1-1 and V is TRBV12-3 or TRBV12-4, with D tentatively TRBD1 (5 bases). This CDR3 has 13 residues. Trimming cost V 1 base and J 2 bases, with 5 bases left between them. The CDR3 coding sequence is TGTGCCAGCAGTTTAGGGACAAACACTGAAGCTTTCTTT. It specifies CASSLGTNTEAFF.

The table lists this clone with a few counts. The chain combines TRBV28 with TRBJ2-7, with 9 bases that match TRBD1. Germline V gene sequence: CDR1 MDHEN, CDR2 SYDVKM. V gave up 5 bases and J gave up 2 bases; unmatched junction bases: 4. This CDR3 has 14 amino acids. The CDR3: CASSGTGSPYEQYF. The CDR3 region has the DNA TGTGCCAGCAGTGGGACAGGGAGTCCCTACGAGCAGTACTTC.

The chain joins TRBV10-3 to TRBJ1-6; 8 bases agree with TRBD1. CDR3 length: 15 amino acids. Germline V gene data show CDR1 as ENHRY and CDR2 as SYGVKD. J was trimmed by 5 bases and V by 6 bases; bases with no gene match: 6. The DNA for the CDR3 is TGTGCCATCAGGGGGACAGGCGCTGATAATTCACCCCTCCACTTT. Its protein is CAIRGTGADNSPLHF.

V gene TRBV18 combines with J gene TRBJ1-2; D remains unclear. Germline CDR1 KGHSH, CDR2 LQKENI. The CDR3 sequence is 17 residues long. The V end was cut by 2 bases, the J end by 4 bases, with 20 bases between. The CDR3 reads CASSPVVTLHDIYGYTF. In DNA, the CDR3 is TGTGCCAGCTCACCAGTTGTGACACTCCACGATATCTATGGCTACACCTTC.

This clone was seen a handful of times. The V gene is TRBV6-2 or TRBV6-3, the J gene TRBJ2-7, with 11 positions matching TRBD2. Germline CDR1 MNHEY, CDR2 SVGEGT. The CDR3 runs to 14 residues. Trimming removed 2 bases from V and 3 bases from J; junction bases left unmatched: 0. CDR3: CASSYGTSGYEQYF. The CDR3 DNA reads TGTGCCAGCAGTTACGGGACTAGCGGCTACGAGCAGTACTTC.

The chain recombines TRBV11-3 with TRBJ2-1; 14 bases match TRBD2. The CDR3 is 15 residues long. Per germline, CDR1 SGHNT and CDR2 YENEEA. J gave up 8 bases and V 4 bases, and 4 bases lay outside the gene matches. The CDR3 DNA sequence: TGTGCCAGCAGCTCGACTAGCGGGGGGGTCCATGAGCAGTTCTTC. Amino acids: CASSSTSGGVHEQFF.

The rearrangement joins TRBV27 to TRBJ1-5, with a tentative D call TRBD1 (5 bases). The CDR3 consists of 14 residues. CDR1 is MNHEY, CDR2 SMNVEV, per germline (reference sequence). With 3 bases removed from V and 7 bases from J, the gap between germline ends came to 13 bases. The CDR3 loop reads CASSLQGPDQPQHF. The CDR3 bases are TGTGCCAGCAGTTTGCAGGGCCCGGACCAGCCCCAGCATTTT.

The chain couples TRBV7-9 to TRBJ1-3, with no clear D. This CDR3 spans 14 amino acids. Germline V CDR1 and CDR2: SEHNR, FQNEAQ (reference sequence). Trimming cost V 6 bases and J 0 bases, with 9 bases left between them. This CDR3 reads CASRDSSSGNTIYF. CDR3 in DNA: TGTGCCAGCAGAGATAGTAGCTCTGGAAACACCATATATTTT.

V usage is TRBV7-6 and J usage is TRBJ2-7, with 8 bases that match TRBD1. Looked up from germline, CDR1 is SGHVS and CDR2 is FNYEAQ. The CDR3 extends over 20 amino acids. After removal of 2 bases from V and 0 bases from J, the junction contained 18 bases not matched to a gene. The chain's CDR3 is CASSLPPTLLDRGSSYEQYF. Here the CDR3 DNA reads TGTGCCAGCAGCTTACCCCCCACATTATTAGACAGGGGAAGCTCCTACGAGCAGTACTTC.

Remarks on this clone: The same CDR3 is also encoded by other DNA sequences in this sample. V is TRBV7-2 and J is TRBJ1-5; weak D call: TRBD1 (5 bases). The germline gives CDR1 SGHTA, CDR2 FQGNSA. The CDR3 has 14 residues. Deletions cut 2 bases from V and 4 bases from J, with 9 bases between. CDR3 in DNA: TGTGCCAGCAGCTTAAGTGGGGGGAATCAGCCCCAGCATTTT. This codes for CASSLSGGNQPQHF.

The chain is built from TRBV24-1 and TRBJ2-3; 10 bases align to TRBD2. The CDR3 length is 17 residues. V gave up 1 base and J gave up 5 bases; unmatched junction bases: 8. Germline V CDR1 and CDR2: KGHDR, SFDVKD. In DNA form, the CDR3 reads TGTGCCACCAGTGATTTTTCGCTAGCGGGAGCGAAAGATACGCAGTATTTT. Amino acids: CATSDFSLAGAKDTQYF.

A single count supports this clone. V usage is TRBV27 and J usage is TRBJ2-1; unclear D gene. This CDR3 has 11 residues. Trimming removed 4 bases from V and 7 bases from J, with 5 bases in between. Per the germline V gene, CDR1 is MNHEY and CDR2 is SMNVEV (reference sequence). The CDR3 here is CASSSRNEQFF. The CDR3 bases are TGTGCCAGCAGTTCCAGAAATGAGCAGTTCTTC.

With respect to this clone: Mismatch with germline at one junction end may stem from a read error. V and J are TRBV6-1 and TRBJ1-2; TRBD1 might be the D (5 bases). This CDR3 is 13 amino acids long. Per the germline V gene, CDR1 is MNHNS and CDR2 is SASEGT. As DNA, the CDR3 is TGTGCCAGCAGTGAAGGGCCTCTATTGGTGGGGGTATTC. Encoded protein: CASSEGPLLVGVF.

The chain uses TRBV28 and TRBJ2-5, with a possible D match to TRBD2 (6 bases). Trimming took off 4 bases at V and 1 base at J, with 10 bases between the two ends. Germline lookup yields CDR1 MDHEN and CDR2 SYDVKM. The CDR3 loop spans 14 amino acids. CDR3 bases: TGTGCCAGCAGTTCCCCGGGAGCCCAAGAGACCCAGTACTTC. This translates into CASSSPGAQETQYF.

The chain joins TRBV7-9 to TRBJ2-1; D may correspond to TRBD1 or TRBD2 (6 bases each). The germline gives CDR1 SEHNR, CDR2 FQNEAQ (reference sequence). This CDR3 spans 16 amino acids. Trimming removed 2 bases from V and 0 bases from J, with 11 bases in between. The CDR3 is CASSLTGTFSYNEQFF. For the CDR3, the DNA is TGTGCCAGCAGCTTAACAGGGACTTTCTCCTACAATGAGCAGTTCTTC. Variable domain in full (rest from reference TRBV7-9 and TRBJ2-1): DTGVSQNPRHKITKRGQNVTFRCDPISEHNRLYWYRQTLGQGPEFLTYFQNEAQLEKSRLLSDRFSAERPKGSFSTLEIQRTEQGDSAMYLCASSLTGTFSYNEQFFGPGTRLTVL.

The chain employs TRBV5-8 and TRBJ1-4; the D is unclear. Germline CDR1 is SGHTS and CDR2 is YDEGEE. There are 14 residues in the CDR3. Trimming shortened V by 1 base and J by 8 bases, and 12 bases separated the two germline ends. The CDR3 reads CASSLTSVGEKLFF. CDR3 in DNA: TGTGCCAGCAGCTTGACCAGCGTTGGGGAAAAACTGTTTTTT.

The chain joins TRBV12-3 or TRBV12-4 to TRBJ1-2; unclear D gene. V lost 6 bases and J lost 6, with 14 bases in between. This CDR3 region has 13 residues. DNA of the CDR3: TGTGCCAGCAGACCGAGGGAAGTCAATGGCTACACCTTC. Translation: CASRPREVNGYTF.

This clone was detected once. The rearrangement links TRBV10-1 to TRBJ1-1, with 8 bases identical to TRBD1. Germline assignment: CDR1 WNHNN and CDR2 SYGVQD (reference sequence). This CDR3 has 16 amino acids. The V and J ends lost 5 bases and 0 bases, in that order; junction bases with no gene match: 8. The chain's CDR3 is CASSYGQGPLNTEAFF. In DNA form, the CDR3 reads TGCGCCAGCAGTTACGGACAGGGCCCTTTGAACACTGAAGCTTTCTTT.

The genes are TRBV30 and TRBJ1-5; TRBD1 might be the D (6 bases). Germline V CDR1 and CDR2: GTSNPN, SVGIG (reference sequence). CDR3 length: 14 amino acids. The germline V and J ends were trimmed by 5 bases and 1 base, with 12 bases remaining between them. The CDR3 nucleotides read TGTGCCTGGGCCAGGGGAACGAGCAATCAGCCCCAGCATTTT. It translates to CAWARGTSNQPQHF.

The V call is TRBV28, the J call TRBJ2-2; no clear D. The germline gives CDR1 MDHEN, CDR2 SYDVKM. Trimming shortened V by 6 bases and J by 5 bases, and 10 bases separated the two germline ends. The CDR3 has 13 amino acids. As DNA, the CDR3 is TGTGCCAGCAGATTAGGAAGTACCGGGGAGCTGTTTTTT. This gives the protein CASRLGSTGELFF.

The CDR3 reads CASSTGLAGGETQYF. The CDR3 DNA reads TGTGCCAGTAGTACCGGACTAGCGGGAGGAGAGACCCAGTACTTC. The chain employs TRBV19 and TRBJ2-5; 14 nucleotides line up with TRBD2. The germline gives CDR1 LNHDA, CDR2 SQIVND (reference sequence). The CDR3 is made up of 15 amino acids. J lost 4 bases, V lost 4 bases, and 2 bases had no gene match.

The gene calls are TRBV6-6 and TRBJ2-7; D is ambiguous. The CDR3 is made up of 14 amino acids. V was pared by 0 bases and J by 3 bases, with 9 bases between. Germline CDR1 and CDR2: MNHNY and SVGAGI (reference sequence). CDR3 region: CASSYSDGDYEQYF. Written as DNA, the CDR3 is TGTGCCAGCAGTTACTCGGACGGAGACTACGAGCAGTACTTC.

The chain recombines TRBV14 with TRBJ2-3; no clear D gene. Germline-derived CDR1 and CDR2 are SGHDN and FVKESK. This CDR3 is 16 amino acids long. Between the trimmed V and J ends, which lost 4 bases and 1 base, there was a span of 15 bases. The CDR3 is CASSPLRGKGTDTQYF. CDR3 in DNA: TGTGCCAGCAGCCCCCTACGTGGTAAGGGCACAGATACGCAGTATTTT.

J is TRBJ1-5 and V is TRBV29-1; no definite D call. V was trimmed by 6 bases and J by 7 bases, leaving 16 bases between them. CDR3 length: 13 amino acids. The germline gives CDR1 SQVTM, CDR2 ANQGSEA. CDR3 sequence (DNA): TGCAGCGTCGCCTCCGACATCGGGCAGCCCCAGCATTTT. Residues: CSVASDIGQPQHF.